This T cell receptor (beta chain) was obtained from a study of a mutant IDH1 vaccine in newly diagnosed glioma. This clone was observed once. The antigen is unknown. CDR3 length: 12 amino acids. The V end was cut by 6 bases, the J end by 2 bases, with 8 bases between. In germline, CDR1 is ENHRY, CDR2 SYGVKD. Only in-frame clones appear in the TCRdb table, and some are missing; sequencing was by immunoSEQ multiplex PCR. The table lists fewer than 85,000 clones, approximately 75% of them singletons. Time point defined: week 47, end of study. The content of each vaccine dose was 300 ug of mutant IDH1 20-mer peptide, and topical imiquimod accompanied it.

The chain links TRBV10-3 to TRBJ2-7, with D maybe TRBD2 (6 bases). The clonotype originates from a man aged 40-50 years with glioma. The sample consisted of PBMCs, taken from a glioma patient whose treatment included an IDH1 peptide vaccine. The CDR3 is CAIRAGTYEQYF. The CDR3, as DNA: TGTGCCATCAGGGCGGGAACCTACGAGCAGTACTTC.